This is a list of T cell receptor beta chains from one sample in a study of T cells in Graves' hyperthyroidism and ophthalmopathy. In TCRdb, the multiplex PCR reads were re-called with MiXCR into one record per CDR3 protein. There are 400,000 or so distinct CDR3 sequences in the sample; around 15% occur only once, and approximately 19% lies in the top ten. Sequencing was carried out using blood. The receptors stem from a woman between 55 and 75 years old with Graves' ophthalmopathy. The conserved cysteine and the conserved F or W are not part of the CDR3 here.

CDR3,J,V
ASSPRTWDRETQY,TRBJ2-5,TRBV28
ASSLAPGTGGYEQY,TRBJ2-7,TRBV12-3/TRBV12-4
ASRELERSYEQY,TRBJ2-7,TRBV2
ASSLKVDTEAF,TRBJ1-1,TRBV5-1
ASSGGTGYAKNIQY,TRBJ2-4,TRBV9
SASRANQPQH,TRBJ1-5,TRBV20-1
ATSSGTGEDPPLH,TRBJ1-6,TRBV24-1
STPSGPTYEQY,TRBJ2-7,TRBV20-1
ATSVGDRVSEQY,TRBJ2-7,TRBV24-1
SAPGGIEQF,TRBJ2-1,TRBV20-1
ASSSGLAGDGGTDTQY,TRBJ2-3,TRBV12-3/TRBV12-4
AGSPGQPEETQY,TRBJ2-5,TRBV25-1
ASSYRLAGAHNEQF,TRBJ2-1,TRBV6-1
ASSYLGSNTGELF,TRBJ2-2,TRBV6-2/TRBV6-3
ASSLPRGTGELF,TRBJ2-2,TRBV12-3/TRBV12-4
ASSLVRDTGELF,TRBJ2-2,TRBV5-1
ASSGDIQFVPF,TRBJ1-1,TRBV6-1
SVARGQTYNEQF,TRBJ2-1,TRBV29-1
ASTLGGATGELF,TRBJ2-2,TRBV5-1
ASSPLPGQGYEQY,TRBJ2-7,TRBV18
ASGGRDSGNTIY,TRBJ1-3,TRBV5-6
ASTSSGGAYEQY,TRBJ2-7,TRBV12-3/TRBV12-4
ASSFTSGRGGETQY,TRBJ2-5,TRBV5-1
SAAGGTSGVSYEQY,TRBJ2-7,TRBV20-1
ASSRIRAERVEQY,TRBJ2-7,TRBV4-1
ASSTGQGYDEQF,TRBJ2-1,TRBV28
ASSQDVVTGGGEQY,TRBJ2-7,TRBV3-1
ASSFSGRISTGELF,TRBJ2-2,TRBV5-1
SASAGTGYEQY,TRBJ2-7,TRBV20-1
ATSDSEGPQETQY,TRBJ2-5,TRBV24-1
ASSVAGGIWAQETQY,TRBJ2-5,TRBV5-1
ASSRGNEKLF,TRBJ1-4,TRBV3-1
AWEAPSTDTQY,TRBJ2-3,TRBV30
ACSPRALSNTEAF,TRBJ1-1,TRBV4-1
ASSQDLGLYNEQF,TRBJ2-1,TRBV3-1
ASSHPSGTGELF,TRBJ2-2,TRBV18
ASSVASVPDTQY,TRBJ2-3,TRBV9
ASSPFGGGSAWNEQY,TRBJ2-7,TRBV2
ASRIENTGELF,TRBJ2-2,TRBV2
ASRNGLSYEQY,TRBJ2-7,TRBV27
ASRSTPGLAVNEQF,TRBJ2-1,TRBV11-2
ASSPGTPRQGTQY,TRBJ2-5,TRBV18
ASRGQGSYEQY,TRBJ2-7,TRBV27
ASSQAAGWGTGELF,TRBJ2-2,TRBV3-1
ASSPTSGVRHTQY,TRBJ2-3,TRBV6-1
ASSGTSGGRTDTQY,TRBJ2-3,TRBV28
ASSLNWFIEQF,TRBJ2-1,TRBV7-2